This paragraph covers one TCR beta chain sequence. This clonotype was found many times. The target of this receptor is not known. No clone much larger than this one lies a single base away; base qualities are absent. This sample is part of a study of T cells in Graves' hyperthyroidism and ophthalmopathy (dated by TCRdb to about 2019). In terms of the full investigation: Peripheral blood samples were taken at the time of initial diagnosis, prior to any treatment. To identify TCR V-J signatures that set the groups apart, the researchers used a discovery cohort of roughly 100 patients, made up of 40 to 45 with Graves' ophthalmopathy and about 60 with stable Graves' hyperthyroidism. Prospective prediction of ophthalmopathy was tested in an independent validation cohort of 18 to 20 hyperthyroidism patients and 17 patients who later progressed to ophthalmopathy. The approximately 98 discovery patients were randomly divided into training and test sets at a 7:3 ratio. In six Graves' hyperthyroidism patients, the study also compared T-cell repertoires from thyroid tissue with T-cell repertoires from blood. After sampling, hyperthyroidism patients received methimazole starting at 30 mg daily, and ophthalmopathy patients received high-dose intravenous methylprednisolone. TCR Vbeta CDR3 sequencing of 120 to 150 peripheral blood samples (roughly 41 ophthalmopathy, 75 to 85 hyperthyroidism and 17 progressor patients) is reported in the paper.

Per the germline V gene (reference sequence), LNHDA is the CDR1 and SQIVND is the CDR2. The CDR3, cysteine through phenylalanine, is 14 amino acids long. Only the CDR3 DNA is retained, 42 bases long and in frame from the first base. V and J are truncated by 3 bases and 2 bases respectively, leaving an intervening sequence of 10 bases. A patient counted as having stable Graves' hyperthyroidism if no progression to ophthalmopathy occurred over 18 months of follow-up. Hyperthyroidism patients were newly diagnosed, had a disease duration of under 2 months, and were aged 18 to 65 years. Patients with uncontrolled infections, other autoimmune diseases, pregnancy or lactation were excluded. Diagnoses were established on the basis of clinical symptoms, serum thyroxine and TRAb, thyroid ultrasound, and orbital computed tomography. PBMCs were isolated from around 10 ml of fresh peripheral blood by Ficoll-Paque density gradient centrifugation. Total RNA was extracted with Trizol reagent, and quality was checked on an Agilent 2100 Bioanalyzer.

Amplification of TCR beta CDR3 regions was carried out from RNA transcripts. A first-round RT-PCR of the TCR CDR3 used the HTBI primer set with the Qiagen OneStep RT-PCR kit. The libraries were constructed in a second round of multiplex PCR and then size-selected and purified. Sequencing of the libraries was done on an Illumina HiSeq2000 using paired-end 100 bp reads. The paper's processing steps were these. SOAPnuke was used to process the raw data, throwing out any read that contained adapters or uncalled bases, had a mean Phred below 15, or lacked an exact constant-primer or identifier match. COPE v1.2.5 was used to merge the high-quality paired reads, and each unique nucleotide sequence was defined as a clonotype. Clonotypes were aligned to IMGT TRBV, TRBD and TRBJ reference segments using MiTCR v1.1. Analysis was restricted to V-J combinations with a frequency above 0.0001, which covered 99.2% of repertoires. A TCS score was defined as the ratio of F50 (clonal expansion) to E x V (chaos), with BLOSUM62-based TCRdist applied between CDR3 peptides within each V-J. Welch's t-statistics and random forest reduced roughly 540 V-J features to under 15, which were used in a naive Bayes classifier (R e1071). TCRdb trimmed the raw reads at Q25, called clones with MiXCR and kept productive beta chains. A single entry per CDR3 protein holds the most common genes and DNA from its merged rows. TCRdb, not the authors, supplied the V and J calls. Within this sample are 95,000 to 100,000 distinct CDR3 sequences, with 51% of them counted one time only. Around 30% of the sample is in the top ten clones.

General conclusions and limits of the study: In validation, the model predicted progression to ophthalmopathy with approximately 70% sensitivity and 72.22% specificity, a median of approximately 6.7 months before onset. Sample size was not statistically predetermined, and blinding of investigators to group allocation was not performed. A model built on a 13 V-J signature distinguished ophthalmopathy from stable hyperthyroidism, reaching around 88% sensitivity and around 81% specificity in cross-validation and 80%/75% in testing. Most expanded thyroid clonotypes (frequency above 0.001) were also found in blood, which suggests that blood repertoires may mirror thyroid immune responses.

Input material: blood. The chain was built from TRBV19 and TRBJ2-5, with the identity of the D gene unclear. The receptor's source is a woman between 40 and 55 years old with Graves' hyperthyroidism. At the DNA level, the sequence is TGTGCCAGTAGTATCGGATCTGTTCAAGAGACCCAGTACTTC. Translated, this gives CASSIGSVQETQYF. This CDR3, with the reference TRBV19 and TRBJ2-5 proteins standing in past its ends, gives the full variable domain DGGITQSPKYLFRKEGQNVTLSCEQNLNHDAMYWYRQDPGQGLRLIYYSQIVNDFQKGDIAEGYSVSREKKESFPLTVTSAQKNPTAFYLCASSIGSVQETQYFGPGTRLLVL.